The rows below give T cell receptor beta chains drawn from one sample of a study of blood T cells in healthy people across ages. Each CDR3 protein gets one entry after TCRdb re-called the 5' RACE reads with MiXCR. The sample lists 600,000 to 1,000,000 distinct CDR3 sequences; roughly 50% were seen once. Sequenced: blood. Receptors were obtained from a man younger than 45 in good health. CDR3s include the opening cysteine and the closing phenylalanine or tryptophan. A D gene is named only where the DNA matches it firmly. Clone size is shown for a subset of rows, as once, few, many or a class of expanded clone.

J: TRBJ2-1
size: -
D: -
V: TRBV6-2/TRBV6-3
CDR3: CASRKTHEQFF
DNA: TGCGCCAGCAGGAAAACCCATGAGCAGTTCTTC

J: TRBJ2-3
size: -
D: TRBD1
V: TRBV29-1
CDR3: CSVRASTTGADTQYF
DNA: TGCAGCGTGAGGGCCTCAACAACAGGGGCAGATACGCAGTATTTT

J: TRBJ2-7
size: -
D: -
V: TRBV14
CDR3: CASSQNGAWEQYF
DNA: TGTGCCAGCAGCCAAAACGGCGCTTGGGAGCAGTACTTC

J: TRBJ2-3
size: -
D: TRBD2
V: TRBV10-3
CDR3: CAISGTTSGGSDTQYF
DNA: TGTGCCATCAGTGGAACAACTAGCGGAGGGTCCGATACGCAGTATTTT

J: TRBJ2-7
size: many
D: TRBD1
V: TRBV18
CDR3: CASSPPTRDRVYEQYF
DNA: TGTGCCAGCTCACCACCTACACGGGACAGGGTCTACGAGCAGTACTTC

J: TRBJ2-7
size: few
D: TRBD1
V: TRBV20-1
CDR3: CSADRDPGQYF
DNA: TGCAGTGCTGACAGGGATCCCGGGCAGTACTTC

J: TRBJ2-1
size: -
D: TRBD2
V: TRBV20-1
CDR3: CSAPRGRALPSSSEQFF
DNA: TGCAGTGCCCCTCGCGGGAGGGCCCTGCCTTCAAGCTCTGAGCAGTTCTTC

J: TRBJ2-1
size: -
D: -
V: TRBV20-1
CDR3: CSARDPQRLSSYNEQFF
DNA: TGCAGTGCTAGAGATCCCCAGCGGTTAAGCTCCTACAATGAGCAGTTCTTC

J: TRBJ2-1
size: few
D: TRBD2
V: TRBV28
CDR3: CASSPTTGTRSNEQFF
DNA: TGTGCCAGCAGTCCTACGACCGGGACTAGAAGTAATGAGCAGTTCTTC

J: TRBJ2-5
size: -
D: -
V: TRBV4-3
CDR3: CASSPQGRTETQYF
DNA: TGCGCCAGCAGCCCTCAGGGTAGAACCGAGACCCAGTACTTC

J: TRBJ1-1
size: -
D: -
V: TRBV5-1
CDR3: CASSLDGQGNGIAFF
DNA: TGCGCCAGCAGCTTGGACGGCCAGGGTAACGGTATTGCTTTCTTT

J: TRBJ2-5
size: -
D: -
V: TRBV20-1
CDR3: CSAPTGDRETQYF
DNA: TGCAGTGCCCCGACAGGAGACCGCGAGACCCAGTACTTC

J: TRBJ1-4
size: once
D: -
V: TRBV7-8
CDR3: CASSLGSIRGEKLFF
DNA: TGTGCCAGCAGCTTAGGCTCAATAAGGGGTGAAAAACTGTTTTTT

J: TRBJ2-7
size: few
D: -
V: TRBV29-1
CDR3: CSVEQLGAFSYEQYF
DNA: TGCAGCGTTGAGCAGCTCGGCGCCTTTAGCTACGAGCAGTACTTC

J: TRBJ2-3
size: -
D: -
V: TRBV10-3
CDR3: CATGGAGDTDTQYF
DNA: TGTGCCACCGGTGGGGCAGGGGATACAGATACGCAGTATTTT